This T cell receptor beta chain was sequenced in a study of cytomegalovirus exposure and HLA in healthy donors. Using immunoSEQ multiplex PCR, the repertoire was profiled, and TCRdb retains in-frame clones only, with some absent. The repertoire has over 200,000 clones, roughly 87% of them found once; the top ten carry 3.1%. On this clone itself: Its target is not known.

Points from the study as a whole: Reported results showed that the classifier diagnosed cytomegalovirus status with high specificity and sensitivity.

Germline values: CDR1 SGHRS, CDR2 YFSETQ. The CDR3 contains 16 residues. The V segment lost 0 bases and the J segment 2 bases; nucleotides outside the gene matches: 5. The chain couples TRBV5-1 to TRBJ2-3, with 8 nucleotides matching TRBD2. The sample consisted of PBMCs. The clonotype originates from a woman in her twenties or thirties in good health and CMV-seronegative. CDR3 sequence reads: CASSLGTSPPTDTQYF. In nucleotides, the CDR3 is TGCGCCAGCAGCTTGGGGACTAGCCCCCCCACAGATACGCAGTATTTT.